One and the same sample provided the 9 T cell receptor beta chains below, sequenced in a study of blood T cell repertoires in COVID-19. Produced via immunoSEQ multiplex PCR; TCRdb's table is partial and in-frame only. The sample consists of more than 100,000 clones, around four fifths of them appearing once. Sequenced: PBMCs or T cells enriched from blood (not recorded which). All receptors derive from a man in his forties or fifties with acute COVID-19.

The V call is TRBV5-1, the J call TRBJ2-7; the match to TRBD2 covers 12 bases. Looked up from germline, CDR1 is SGHRS and CDR2 is YFSETQ. V was pared by 4 bases and J by 2 bases, with 7 bases of the junction left unmatched. The CDR3 extends over 16 amino acids. DNA of the CDR3: TGCGCCAGCAGCGCAAACGGACTAGCGGGAACCTACGAGCAGTACTTC. It specifies CASSANGLAGTYEQYF.

V and J are TRBV28 and TRBJ1-1; D not resolved. Germline assignment: CDR1 MDHEN and CDR2 SYDVKM. The CDR3 runs 14 residues. Trimming cost V 3 bases and J 4 bases, with 12 bases left between them. The CDR3 here is CASSFPTSSTEAFF. Here the CDR3 DNA reads TGTGCCAGCAGTTTTCCGACATCGAGCACTGAAGCTTTCTTT.

This chain joins TRBV5-6 and TRBJ1-4; unclear D gene. The CDR3 is made up of 12 amino acids. The germline CDR1 and CDR2 sequences are SGHDT and YYEEEE. Trimming left V 2 bases short and J 8 bases short, with 7 bases between. CDR3 amino acids: CASSFGEEKLFF. The CDR3 DNA follows: TGTGCCAGCAGCTTCGGGGAGGAAAAACTGTTTTTT.

This sequence joins TRBV5-6 and TRBJ2-1, with 7 bases aligning to TRBD2. Trimming took 4 bases from V and 10 from J; bases not matched to a gene: 11. The CDR3 spans 14 residues. The germline V gene has CDR1 SGHDT and CDR2 YYEEEE. The CDR3 nucleotides are TGTGCCAGCAGCCTTCTTTCGGGGGGTAAGGAGCAGTTCTTC. This encodes CASSLLSGGKEQFF.

The count of this clone is one. The V call is TRBV3-1 (or the pseudogene TRBV3-2), the J call TRBJ2-2; 8 nucleotides align to TRBD1. Germline V lookup: CDR1 LGHDT, CDR2 YNNKEL (reference sequence). J gave up 0 bases and V 1 base, and 1 base lay outside the gene matches. The CDR3 extends over 16 amino acids. CDR3 DNA sequence: TGTGCCAGCAGCCAAGGGGACAGGTCGAACACCGGGGAGCTGTTTTTT. Residues: CASSQGDRSNTGELFF.

This rearrangement joins TRBV19 to TRBJ1-1; D is possibly TRBD1 (6 bases). Germline CDR1 reads LNHDA; CDR2 reads SQIVND (reference sequence). V was pared by 4 bases and J by 8 bases, with 11 bases between. This CDR3 contains 12 residues. Here the CDR3 reads CASSRYRAEAFF. CDR3 in DNA: TGTGCCAGTAGTAGATACAGGGCCGAAGCTTTCTTT.

CDR3 sequence reads: CASSPKLVINEQFF. CDR3 in DNA: TGTGCCAGCAGCCCTAAACTAGTGATCAATGAGCAGTTCTTC. The V and J genes are TRBV13 and TRBJ2-1, with a weak D call TRBD2 (5 bases). The V end was cut by 5 bases, the J end by 6 bases, with 14 bases between. Germline CDR1 PRHDT, CDR2 FYEKMQ (reference sequence). This CDR3 has 14 amino acids.

The genes are TRBV3-1 (or the pseudogene TRBV3-2) and TRBJ1-5, with D uncertain. The germline V gene encodes CDR1 LGHDT and CDR2 YNNKEL (reference sequence). V was shortened by 1 base and J by 6 bases, with 10 bases between the two germline ends. CDR3 size: 14 residues. CDR3 protein: CASSQGTGSQPQHF. The CDR3 DNA is TGTGCCAGCAGCCAAGGGACGGGGAGTCAGCCCCAGCATTTT.

The chain has TRBV2 and TRBJ2-2; D might be TRBD1 (6 bases). Germline V gene sequence: CDR1 SNHLY, CDR2 FYNNEI. The CDR3 runs to 15 residues. The V and J ends lost 4 bases and 6 bases respectively, with 15 bases between them. CDR3 sequence reads: CASSVNQQGSGELFF. Written as DNA, the CDR3 is TGTGCCAGCAGTGTTAATCAACAGGGCTCCGGGGAGCTGTTTTTT.